This entry describes one TCR beta chain. Its matching antigen is unknown. CDR3 length equals 15 residues. CDR1 is SQVTM and CDR2 is ANQGSEA in the germline V gene. V lost 4 bases to trimming and J lost 7 bases; unmatched junction nucleotides: 9. TCR sequencing used cDNA made by reverse transcription of extracted RNA. The protocol was immunoSEQ multiplex PCR, while the TCRdb copy is restricted to in-frame clones and leaves out a portion. The sample carries some 190,000 clones, approximately 51% recorded once. Documented treatment: oral pan-JAK inhibitor, 5-10 mg twice daily. The data belong to a study of CD8+ T cells in alopecia areata. Study-level points and caveats: Tissue-resident alphabeta T cells belonging to normal skin likewise get sequenced within scalp specimens. For baseline CD8+ expansion, any link to response stays uncertain with one nonresponder.

This clonotype was obtained from a human donor with alopecia areata. Source: CD8+ T cells sorted from blood, taken around week 53, from a patient treated with tofacitinib. The J gene is TRBJ2-2, the V gene TRBV29-1; 10 bases fit TRBD1. The CDR3 sequence is CSVAGGQGDVGELFF. The CDR3 region has the DNA TGCAGCGTTGCGGGAGGACAGGGGGACGTCGGGGAGCTGTTTTTT.